This T cell receptor beta chain was documented in a study of T-cell reconstitution after alpha-beta-depleted transplantation in children. Overall study findings and caveats: For some patients, TCRbeta diversity was high at day 60 because of recipient T cells and thymic progenitors that survived. T cells produced anew were the main source of T-cell counts and diversity one year after transplant. Several hundred expanded graft clones reportedly gave rise to the alpha-beta T cells present about two months after transplant.

Concerning this clonotype itself: What it recognizes is unknown.

It was with unique molecular identifiers that the TCRbeta library was prepared. TCRdb re-called the PCR reads with MiXCR, one entry per CDR3 protein. The repertoire holds about 210,000 distinct CDR3 sequences, with 17% as singletons. From germline, CDR1 is SEHNR and CDR2 FQNEAQ (reference sequence). V was trimmed by 4 bases and J by 0 bases, leaving 9 bases between them. The CDR3 totals 14 residues. This TCR was recovered from a male patient aged 2 to 9 who had a stem cell transplant for acute lymphoblastic leukemia, so the T cells may come from the graft donor. Sequenced here: PBMCs, mostly from graft donor cells, sampled 360 days after TCRalphabeta/CD19-depleted stem cell transplant. The chain recombines TRBV7-9 with TRBJ2-5, with D tentatively TRBD1 (5 bases). CDR3 region: CASSSGQYQETQYF. As DNA, the CDR3 is TGTGCCAGCAGCTCAGGGCAGTACCAAGAGACCCAGTACTTC.